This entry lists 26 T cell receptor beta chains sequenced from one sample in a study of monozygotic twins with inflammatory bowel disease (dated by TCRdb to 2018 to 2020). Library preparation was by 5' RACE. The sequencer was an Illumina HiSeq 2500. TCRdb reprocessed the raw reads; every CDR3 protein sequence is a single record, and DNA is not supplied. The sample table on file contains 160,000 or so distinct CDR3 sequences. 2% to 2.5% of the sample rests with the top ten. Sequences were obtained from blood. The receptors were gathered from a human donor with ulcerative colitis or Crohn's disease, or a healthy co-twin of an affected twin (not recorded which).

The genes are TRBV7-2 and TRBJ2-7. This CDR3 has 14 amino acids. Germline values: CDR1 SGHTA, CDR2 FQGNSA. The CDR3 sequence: CASTKVVGAYEQYF.

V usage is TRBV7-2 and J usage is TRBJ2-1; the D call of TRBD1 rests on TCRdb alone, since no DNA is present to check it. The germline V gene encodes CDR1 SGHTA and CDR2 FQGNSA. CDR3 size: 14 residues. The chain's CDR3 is CASSLDRTYNEQFF.

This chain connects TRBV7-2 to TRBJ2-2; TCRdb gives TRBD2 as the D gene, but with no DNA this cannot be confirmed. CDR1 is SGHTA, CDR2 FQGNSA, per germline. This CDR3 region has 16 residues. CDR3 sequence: CASSLKAGGNTGELFF.

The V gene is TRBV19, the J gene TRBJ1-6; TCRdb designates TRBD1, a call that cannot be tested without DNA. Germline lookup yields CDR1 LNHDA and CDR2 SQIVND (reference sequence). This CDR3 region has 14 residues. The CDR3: CASSTGQGGSPLHF.

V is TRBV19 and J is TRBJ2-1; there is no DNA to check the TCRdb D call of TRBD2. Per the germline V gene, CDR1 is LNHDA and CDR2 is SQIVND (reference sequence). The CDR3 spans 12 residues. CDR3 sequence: CASSPTRNEQFF.

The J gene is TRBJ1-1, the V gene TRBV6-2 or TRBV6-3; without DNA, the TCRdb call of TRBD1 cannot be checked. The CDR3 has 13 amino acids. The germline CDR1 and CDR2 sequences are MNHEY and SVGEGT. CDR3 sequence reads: CASLQGLNTEAFF.

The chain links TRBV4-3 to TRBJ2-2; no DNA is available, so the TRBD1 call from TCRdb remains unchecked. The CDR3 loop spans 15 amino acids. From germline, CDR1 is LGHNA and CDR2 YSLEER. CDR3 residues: CASSRSGTGTGELFF.

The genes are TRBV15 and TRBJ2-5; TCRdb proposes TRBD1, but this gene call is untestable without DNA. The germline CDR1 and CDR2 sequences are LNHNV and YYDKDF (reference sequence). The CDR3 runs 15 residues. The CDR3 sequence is CATSSTQGYQETQYF.

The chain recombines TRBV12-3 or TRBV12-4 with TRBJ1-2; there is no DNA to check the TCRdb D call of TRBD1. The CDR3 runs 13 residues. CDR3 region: CASSFQEAYGYTF.

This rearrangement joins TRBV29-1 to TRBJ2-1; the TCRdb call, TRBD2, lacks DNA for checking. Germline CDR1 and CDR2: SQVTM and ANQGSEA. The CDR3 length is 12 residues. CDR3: CSVTGGYNEQFF.

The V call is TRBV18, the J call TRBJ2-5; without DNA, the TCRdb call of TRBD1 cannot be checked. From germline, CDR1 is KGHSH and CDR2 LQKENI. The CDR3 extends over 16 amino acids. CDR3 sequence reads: CASSPRTGTQMETQYF.

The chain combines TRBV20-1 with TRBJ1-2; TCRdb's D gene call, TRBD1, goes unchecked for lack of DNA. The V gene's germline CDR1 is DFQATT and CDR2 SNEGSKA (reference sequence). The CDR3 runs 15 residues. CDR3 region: CSGVSGGKGDYGYTF.

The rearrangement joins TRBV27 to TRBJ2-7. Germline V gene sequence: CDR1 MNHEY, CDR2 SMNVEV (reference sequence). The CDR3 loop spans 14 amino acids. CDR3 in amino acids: CASSLFGQHYEQYF.

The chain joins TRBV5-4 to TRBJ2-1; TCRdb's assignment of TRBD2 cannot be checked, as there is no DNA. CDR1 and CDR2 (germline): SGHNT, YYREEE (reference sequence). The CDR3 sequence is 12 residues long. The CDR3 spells CASSVSEGEQFF.

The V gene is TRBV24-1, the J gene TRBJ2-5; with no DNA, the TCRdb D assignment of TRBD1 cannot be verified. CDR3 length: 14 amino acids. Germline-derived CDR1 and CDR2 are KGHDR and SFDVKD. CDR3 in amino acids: CATSDLGTEETQYF.

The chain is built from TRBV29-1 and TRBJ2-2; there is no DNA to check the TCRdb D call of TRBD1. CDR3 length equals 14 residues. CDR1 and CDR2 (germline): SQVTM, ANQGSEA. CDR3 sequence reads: CSGGGTLGTGELFF.

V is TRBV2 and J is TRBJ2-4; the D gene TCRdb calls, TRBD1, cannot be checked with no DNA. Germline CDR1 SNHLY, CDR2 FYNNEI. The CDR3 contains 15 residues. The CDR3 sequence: CASSTSRGGKNIQYF.

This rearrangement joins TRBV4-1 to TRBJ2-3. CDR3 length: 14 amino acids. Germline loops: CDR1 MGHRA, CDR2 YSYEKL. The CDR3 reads CASSEIEGTDTQYF.

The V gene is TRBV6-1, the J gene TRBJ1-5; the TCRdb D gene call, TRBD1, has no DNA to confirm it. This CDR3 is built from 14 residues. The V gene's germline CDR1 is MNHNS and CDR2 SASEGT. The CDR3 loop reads CASSEGQFNQPQHF.

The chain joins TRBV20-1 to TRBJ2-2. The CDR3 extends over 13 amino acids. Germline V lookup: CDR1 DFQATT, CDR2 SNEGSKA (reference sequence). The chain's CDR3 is CSARDSDTGELFF.

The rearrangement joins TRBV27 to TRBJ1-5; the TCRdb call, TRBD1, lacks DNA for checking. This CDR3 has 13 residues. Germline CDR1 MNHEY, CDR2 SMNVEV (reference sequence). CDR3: CTTRDRGGQPQHF.

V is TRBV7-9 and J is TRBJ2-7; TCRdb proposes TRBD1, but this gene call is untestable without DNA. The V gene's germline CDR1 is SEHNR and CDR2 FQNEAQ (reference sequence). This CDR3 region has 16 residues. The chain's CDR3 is CASSPLGQTNSYEQYF.

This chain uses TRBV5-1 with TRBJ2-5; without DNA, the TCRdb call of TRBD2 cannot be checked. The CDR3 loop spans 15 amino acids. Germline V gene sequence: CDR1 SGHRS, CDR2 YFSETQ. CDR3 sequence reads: CASREGSPIQETQYF.

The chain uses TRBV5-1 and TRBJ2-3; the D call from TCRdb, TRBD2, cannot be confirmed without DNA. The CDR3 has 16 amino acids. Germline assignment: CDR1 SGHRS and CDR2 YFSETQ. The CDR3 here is CASSVASGGNTDTQYF.

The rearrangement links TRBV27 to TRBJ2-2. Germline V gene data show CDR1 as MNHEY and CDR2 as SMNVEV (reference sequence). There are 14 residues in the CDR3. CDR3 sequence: CASSLDLYTGELFF.

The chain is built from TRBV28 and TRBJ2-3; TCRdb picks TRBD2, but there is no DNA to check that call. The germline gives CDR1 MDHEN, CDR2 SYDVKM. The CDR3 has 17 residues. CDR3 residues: CASSSGDSGRWADTQYF.